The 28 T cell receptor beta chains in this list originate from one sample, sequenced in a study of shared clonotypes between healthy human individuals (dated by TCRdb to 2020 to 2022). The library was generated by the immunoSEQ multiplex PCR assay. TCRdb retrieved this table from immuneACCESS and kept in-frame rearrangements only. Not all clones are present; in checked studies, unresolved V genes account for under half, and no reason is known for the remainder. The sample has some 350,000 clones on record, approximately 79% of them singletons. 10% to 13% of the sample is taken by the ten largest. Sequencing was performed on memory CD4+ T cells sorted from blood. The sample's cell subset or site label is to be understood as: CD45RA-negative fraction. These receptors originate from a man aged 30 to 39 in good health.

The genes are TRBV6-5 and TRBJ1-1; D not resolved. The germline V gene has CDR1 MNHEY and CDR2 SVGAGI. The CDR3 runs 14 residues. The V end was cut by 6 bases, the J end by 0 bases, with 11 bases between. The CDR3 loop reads CASSRFLMNTEAFF. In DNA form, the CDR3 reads TGTGCCAGCAGCCGTTTTCTCATGAACACTGAAGCTTTCTTT.

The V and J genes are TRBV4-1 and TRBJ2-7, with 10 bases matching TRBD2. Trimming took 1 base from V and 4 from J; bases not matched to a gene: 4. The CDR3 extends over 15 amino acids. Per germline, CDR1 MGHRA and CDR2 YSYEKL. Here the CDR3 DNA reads TGCGCCAGCAGCCAAGTGGGACTAGCGACTTACGAGCAGTACTTC. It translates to CASSQVGLATYEQYF.

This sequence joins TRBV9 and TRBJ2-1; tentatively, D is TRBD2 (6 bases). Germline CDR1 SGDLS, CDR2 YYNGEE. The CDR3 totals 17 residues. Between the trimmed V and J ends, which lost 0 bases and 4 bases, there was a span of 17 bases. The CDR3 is CASSVDSAAGPYNEQFF. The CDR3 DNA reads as TGTGCCAGCAGCGTAGATAGTGCGGCGGGACCTTACAATGAGCAGTTCTTC.

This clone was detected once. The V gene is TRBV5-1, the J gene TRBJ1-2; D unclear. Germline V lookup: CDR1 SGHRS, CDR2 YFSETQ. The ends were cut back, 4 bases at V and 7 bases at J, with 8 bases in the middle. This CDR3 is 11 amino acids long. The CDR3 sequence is CASSGGSGYTF. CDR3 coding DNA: TGCGCCAGCAGCGGTGGGTCTGGCTACACCTTC.

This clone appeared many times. In DNA form, the CDR3 reads TGTGCCAGCTCACCGGGCAGATTGTGGGAGCAGTACTTC. Translated: CASSPGRLWEQYF. The gene calls are TRBV18 and TRBJ2-7; D is unclear. Trimming took 3 bases from V and 7 from J, leaving 13 bases between them. In germline, CDR1 is KGHSH, CDR2 LQKENI. CDR3 length equals 13 residues.

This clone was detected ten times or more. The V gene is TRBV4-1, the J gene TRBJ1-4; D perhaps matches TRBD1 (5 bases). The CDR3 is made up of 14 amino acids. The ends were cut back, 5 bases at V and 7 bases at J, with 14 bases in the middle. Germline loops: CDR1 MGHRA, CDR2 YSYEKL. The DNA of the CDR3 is TGCGCCAGCAGCGCCCGGGACGGAGGTGAAAAACTGTTTTTT. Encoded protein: CASSARDGGEKLFF.

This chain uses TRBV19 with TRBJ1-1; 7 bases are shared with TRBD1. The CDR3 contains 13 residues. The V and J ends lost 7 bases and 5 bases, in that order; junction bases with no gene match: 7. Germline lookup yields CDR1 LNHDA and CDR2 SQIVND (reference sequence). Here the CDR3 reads CASTGGLGTEAFF. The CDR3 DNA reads TGTGCCAGTACAGGGGGACTCGGGACTGAAGCTTTCTTT.

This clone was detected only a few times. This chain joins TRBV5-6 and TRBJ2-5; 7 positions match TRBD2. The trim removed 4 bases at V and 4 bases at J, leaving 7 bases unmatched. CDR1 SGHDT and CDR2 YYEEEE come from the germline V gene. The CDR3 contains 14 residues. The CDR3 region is CASSPAGSPETQYF. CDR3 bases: TGTGCCAGCAGCCCAGCGGGAAGTCCAGAGACCCAGTACTTC.

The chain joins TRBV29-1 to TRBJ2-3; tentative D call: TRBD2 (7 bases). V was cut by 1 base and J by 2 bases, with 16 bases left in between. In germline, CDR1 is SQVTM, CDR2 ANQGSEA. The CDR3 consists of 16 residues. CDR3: CSVEGGEGGLTDTQYF. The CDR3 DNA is TGCAGCGTTGAAGGGGGTGAGGGGGGGCTCACAGATACGCAGTATTTT.

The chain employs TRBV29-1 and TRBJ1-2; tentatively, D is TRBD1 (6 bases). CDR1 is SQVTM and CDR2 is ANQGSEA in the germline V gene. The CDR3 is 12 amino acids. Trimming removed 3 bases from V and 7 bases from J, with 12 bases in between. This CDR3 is CSVDSGAAGYTF. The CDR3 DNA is TGCAGCGTTGACTCGGGGGCGGCTGGCTACACCTTC. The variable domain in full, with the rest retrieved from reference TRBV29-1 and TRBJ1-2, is SAVISQKPSRDICQRGTSLTIQCQVDSQVTMMFWYRQQPGQSLTLIATANQGSEATYESGFVIDKFPISRPNLTFSTLTVSNMSPEDSSIYLCSVDSGAAGYTFGSGTRLTVV.

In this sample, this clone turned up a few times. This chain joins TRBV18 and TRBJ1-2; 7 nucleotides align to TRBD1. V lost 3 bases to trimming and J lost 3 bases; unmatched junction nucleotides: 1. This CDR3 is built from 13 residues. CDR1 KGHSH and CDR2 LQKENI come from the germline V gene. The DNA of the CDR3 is TGTGCCAGCTCACCGGGACAGCACTATGGCTACACCTTC. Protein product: CASSPGQHYGYTF.

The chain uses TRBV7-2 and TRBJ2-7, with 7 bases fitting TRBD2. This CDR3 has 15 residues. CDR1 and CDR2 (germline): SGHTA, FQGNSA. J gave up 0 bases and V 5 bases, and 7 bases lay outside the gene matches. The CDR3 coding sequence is TGTGCCAGCAGCCCCACTAGCGCCAACTCCTACGAGCAGTACTTC. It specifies CASSPTSANSYEQYF.

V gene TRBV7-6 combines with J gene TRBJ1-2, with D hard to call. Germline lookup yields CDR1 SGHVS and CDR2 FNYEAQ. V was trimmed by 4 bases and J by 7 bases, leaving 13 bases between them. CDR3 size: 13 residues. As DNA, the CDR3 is TGTGCCAGCAGCTCCGGACCTAACGGTGGCTACACCTTC. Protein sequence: CASSSGPNGGYTF. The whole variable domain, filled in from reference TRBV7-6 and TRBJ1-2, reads GAGVSQSPRYKVTKRGQDVALRCDPISGHVSLYWYRQALGQGPEFLTYFNYEAQQDKSGLPNDRFSAERPEGSISTLTIQRTEQRDSAMYRCASSSGPNGGYTFGSGTRLTVV.

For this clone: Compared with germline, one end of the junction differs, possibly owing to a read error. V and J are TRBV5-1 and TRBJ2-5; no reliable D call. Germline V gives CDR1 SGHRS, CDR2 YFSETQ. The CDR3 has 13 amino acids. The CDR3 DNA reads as TGCGCCAGCAGCTTTATTCCAAGAGAGGCCCAGTACTTC. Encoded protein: CASSFIPREAQYF.

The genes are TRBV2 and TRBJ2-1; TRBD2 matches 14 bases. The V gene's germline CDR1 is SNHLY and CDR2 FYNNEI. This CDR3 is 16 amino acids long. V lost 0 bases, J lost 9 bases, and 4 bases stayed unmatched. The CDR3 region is CASSEAGLAGEVEQFF. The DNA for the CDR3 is TGTGCCAGCAGTGAAGCGGGACTAGCGGGAGAAGTTGAGCAGTTCTTC.

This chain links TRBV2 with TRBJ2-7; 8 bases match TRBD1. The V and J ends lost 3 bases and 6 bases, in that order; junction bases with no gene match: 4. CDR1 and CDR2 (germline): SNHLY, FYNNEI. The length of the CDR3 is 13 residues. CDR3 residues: CASSEQGASEQYF. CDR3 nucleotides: TGTGCCAGCAGTGAGCAGGGGGCCAGCGAGCAGTACTTC. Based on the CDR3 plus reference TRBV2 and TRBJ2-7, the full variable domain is EPEVTQTPSHQVTQMGQEVILRCVPISNHLYFYWYRQILGQKVEFLVSFYNNEISEKSEIFDDQFSVERPDGSNFTLKIRSTKLEDSAMYFCASSEQGASEQYFGPGTRLTVT.

CDR3: CASSSTTSNTGELFF. The CDR3 DNA is TGTGCCAGCAGCTCCACGACGAGTAACACCGGGGAGCTGTTTTTT. The V call is TRBV7-3, the J call TRBJ2-2, with unresolved D. Germline assignment: CDR1 SGHTA and CDR2 FQGTGA. V shed 4 bases and J shed 2 bases, with 11 bases lying between them. This CDR3 has 15 amino acids. Drawing the rest from reference TRBV7-3 and TRBJ2-2, the complete variable domain is GAGVSQTPSNKVTEKGKYVELRCDPISGHTALYWYRQSLGQGPEFLIYFQGTGAADDSGLPNDRFFAVRPEGSVSTLKIQRTERGDSAVYLCASSSTTSNTGELFFGEGSRLTVL.

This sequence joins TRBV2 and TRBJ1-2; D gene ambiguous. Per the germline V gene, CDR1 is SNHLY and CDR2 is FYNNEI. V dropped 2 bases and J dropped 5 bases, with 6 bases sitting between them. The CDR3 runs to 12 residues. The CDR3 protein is CASSETVYGYTF. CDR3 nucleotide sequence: TGTGCCAGCAGTGAAACAGTTTATGGCTACACCTTC.

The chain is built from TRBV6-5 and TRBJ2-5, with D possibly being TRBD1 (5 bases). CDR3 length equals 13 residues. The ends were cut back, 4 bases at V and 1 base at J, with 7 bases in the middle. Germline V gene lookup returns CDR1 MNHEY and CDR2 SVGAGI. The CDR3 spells CASSWQGQETQYF. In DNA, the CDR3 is TGTGCCAGCAGTTGGCAGGGCCAAGAGACCCAGTACTTC.

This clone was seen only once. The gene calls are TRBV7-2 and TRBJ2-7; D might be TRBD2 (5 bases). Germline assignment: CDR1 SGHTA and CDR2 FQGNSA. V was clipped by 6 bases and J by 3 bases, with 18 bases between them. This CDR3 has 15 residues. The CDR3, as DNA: TGTGCCAGCAGTTCAGGAGGCGACGGTTTCTACGAGCAGTACTTC. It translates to CASSSGGDGFYEQYF.

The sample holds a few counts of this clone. CDR3 residues: CSVEAGAGSYNEQFF. CDR3 nucleotide sequence: TGCAGCGTTGAAGCCGGGGCAGGATCCTACAATGAGCAGTTCTTC. V and J are TRBV29-1 and TRBJ2-1; tentatively, D is TRBD1 or TRBD2 (5 bases each). This CDR3 comprises 15 residues. Trimming stripped 1 base from V and 1 base from J, with 11 bases between. Germline CDR1 SQVTM, CDR2 ANQGSEA.

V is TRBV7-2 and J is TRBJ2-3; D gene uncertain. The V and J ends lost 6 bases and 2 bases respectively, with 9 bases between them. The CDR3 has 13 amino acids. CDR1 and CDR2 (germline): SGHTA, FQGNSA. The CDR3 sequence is CASRMSDTDTQYF. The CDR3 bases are TGTGCCAGCAGGATGTCGGACACAGATACGCAGTATTTT.

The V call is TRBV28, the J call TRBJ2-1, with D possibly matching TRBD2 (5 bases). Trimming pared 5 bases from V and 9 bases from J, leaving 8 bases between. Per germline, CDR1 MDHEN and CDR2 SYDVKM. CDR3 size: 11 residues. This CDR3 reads CASSMTTEQFF. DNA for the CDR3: TGTGCCAGCAGTATGACTACTGAGCAGTTCTTC.

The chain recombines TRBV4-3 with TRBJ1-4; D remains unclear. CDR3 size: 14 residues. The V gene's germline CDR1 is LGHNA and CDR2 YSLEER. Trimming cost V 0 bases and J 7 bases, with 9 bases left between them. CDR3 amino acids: CASSQDPTSEKLFF. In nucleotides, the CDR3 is TGCGCCAGCAGCCAAGATCCGACAAGTGAAAAACTGTTTTTT.

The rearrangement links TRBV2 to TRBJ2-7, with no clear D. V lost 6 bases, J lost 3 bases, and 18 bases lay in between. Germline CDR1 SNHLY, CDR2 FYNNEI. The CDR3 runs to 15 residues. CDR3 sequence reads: CASRGFVTENYEQYF. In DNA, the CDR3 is TGTGCCAGCAGGGGATTTGTAACGGAGAACTACGAGCAGTACTTC.

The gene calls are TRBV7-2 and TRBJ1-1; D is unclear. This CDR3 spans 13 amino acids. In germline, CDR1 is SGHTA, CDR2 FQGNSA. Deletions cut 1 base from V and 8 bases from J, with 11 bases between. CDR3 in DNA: TGTGCCAGCAGCTTAGTAAAGGGAGCAGAAGCTTTCTTT. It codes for CASSLVKGAEAFF. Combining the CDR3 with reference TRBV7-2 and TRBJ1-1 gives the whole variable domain GAGVSQSPSNKVTEKGKDVELRCDPISGHTALYWYRQSLGQGLEFLIYFQGNSAPDKSGLPSDRFSAERTGGSVSTLTIQRTQQEDSAVYLCASSLVKGAEAFFGQGTRLTVV.

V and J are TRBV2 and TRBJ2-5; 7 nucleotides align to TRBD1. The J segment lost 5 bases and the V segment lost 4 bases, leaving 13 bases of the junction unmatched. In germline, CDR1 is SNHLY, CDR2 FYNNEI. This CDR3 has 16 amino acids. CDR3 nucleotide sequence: TGTGCCAGCAGTGGGACAGGCGTTCGCCTATGGGAGACCCAGTACTTC. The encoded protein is CASSGTGVRLWETQYF.

The CDR3 DNA follows: TGTGCCAGCAGCCAAACTTGGGGCGAGCAGTACTTC. Protein sequence: CASSQTWGEQYF. V gene TRBV7-2 combines with J gene TRBJ2-7, with no clear D. V was cut by 5 bases and J by 6 bases, with 11 bases left in between. The CDR3 loop spans 12 amino acids. Germline V gene data show CDR1 as SGHTA and CDR2 as FQGNSA.